This T cell receptor beta chain was identified in a study of blood T cell repertoires in COVID-19. Across the whole study: Both acute and convalescent COVID-19 samples were obtained from the United States, Italy and Spain. PBMCs, B-cell-depleted T cells, or T cells were the source of the cDNA or gDNA that made up the material.

Authors' processing steps: Estimation of nucleated cell counts relied on the amplification of reference gene primers. Sequencing was performed with immunoSEQ multiplex PCR; in TCRdb, only in-frame clones are kept and a portion is missing. V, J and clone size were drawn from that table, and D and trimming were deduced from the DNA. The table has 75,000 to 80,000 clones, 80% to 90% seen once. This CDR3 region has 15 residues. Germline CDR1 and CDR2: SGHNT and YENEEA. V dropped 5 bases and J dropped 6; count of bases not matched to a gene: 7. This chain connects TRBV11-3 to TRBJ2-2, with 9 positions matching TRBD1. The sequencing input was peripheral blood. The sequence was collected from a woman aged 55-69 years with acute or convalescent COVID-19. CDR3 nucleotide sequence: TGTGCCAGCAGCCGCGACAGGGGGTTCGCCGGGGAGCTGTTTTTT. Translation gives CASSRDRGFAGELFF.